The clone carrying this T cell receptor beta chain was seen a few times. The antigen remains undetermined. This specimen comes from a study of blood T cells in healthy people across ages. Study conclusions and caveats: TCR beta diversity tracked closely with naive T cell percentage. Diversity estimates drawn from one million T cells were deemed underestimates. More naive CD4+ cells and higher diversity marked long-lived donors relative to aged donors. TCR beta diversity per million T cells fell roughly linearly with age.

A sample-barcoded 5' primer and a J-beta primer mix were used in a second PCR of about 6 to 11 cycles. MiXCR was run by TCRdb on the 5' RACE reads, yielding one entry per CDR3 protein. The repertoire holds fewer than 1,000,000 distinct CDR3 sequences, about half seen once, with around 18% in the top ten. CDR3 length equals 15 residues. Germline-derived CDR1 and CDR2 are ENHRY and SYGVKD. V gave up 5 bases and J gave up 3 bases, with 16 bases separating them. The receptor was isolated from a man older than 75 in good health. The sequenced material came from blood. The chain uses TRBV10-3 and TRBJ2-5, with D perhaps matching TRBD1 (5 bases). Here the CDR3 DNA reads TGTGCCATCAGTAAGAGTATAACAGGAAAAGAGACCCAGTACTTC. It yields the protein CAISKSITGKETQYF.